The clone carrying this T cell receptor beta chain was counted at least ten times. Antigen specificity is unknown. Per the germline V gene, CDR1 is SQVTM and CDR2 is ANQGSEA. The V segment lost 6 bases and the J segment 4 bases; nucleotides outside the gene matches: 14. The CDR3 has 15 residues. This sample stems from a study of identical twins. Study results and caveats: With abundant cord blood beta clonotypes, insertions were fewer; memory repertoires showed no such pattern. Cross-sectional statistical analysis, not tracking of the same donors, underpinned the conclusions.

Via MiXCR, TCRdb re-called the 5' RACE reads, giving one row per CDR3 protein. The data hold about 160,000 distinct CDR3 sequences, with approximately 3.5% observed a single time. The sequenced sample consisted of memory T cells sorted from blood. The receptor was isolated from a young man in good health. This chain uses TRBV29-1 with TRBJ2-7, with TRBD2 identical over 8 bases. In nucleotides, the CDR3 is TGCAGCGTCTATCTGGTAGTAGCGGGATTGTACGAGCAGTACTTC. Translating gives CSVYLVVAGLYEQYF.